This T cell receptor (beta chain) was recovered during a study of CD8+CD57+ T cells in acquired aplastic anemia. Overall study: DNA recovered from sorted CD4+ and CD8+ cells had a mean of approximately 3.2 ug.

Before being chosen for sequencing, patients had shown CD8+CD57+ cell expansion by flow cytometry. Severe acquired aplastic anemia was present in all patients. The template for TCR beta VDJ and CDR3 sequence profiling was genomic DNA. One entry per CDR3 protein results from TCRdb running MiXCR on the reads. The sample shows roughly 180,000 distinct CDR3 sequences, more than 60% of them seen only once. Notes on the study in general: Significance was not reached for CD8+ Simpson's diversity between patients and controls.

CDR1 and CDR2 from the germline V gene are MGHDK and SYGVNS. Trimming cost V 6 bases and J 2 bases; bases outside gene matches: 4. The CDR3 has 14 amino acids. As to this clonotype: What it binds is not known.

This TCR derives from a human donor with aplastic anemia. The sequenced material came from sorted CD4+, CD8+, or CD8+CD57+ T cells (not recorded which) from PBMCs. The chain recombines TRBV25-1 with TRBJ1-3; 7 nucleotides align to TRBD1. CDR3 DNA: TGTGCCAGCAGGCTTACAGGGGCTGGAAACACCATATATTTT. It is translated as CASRLTGAGNTIYF.